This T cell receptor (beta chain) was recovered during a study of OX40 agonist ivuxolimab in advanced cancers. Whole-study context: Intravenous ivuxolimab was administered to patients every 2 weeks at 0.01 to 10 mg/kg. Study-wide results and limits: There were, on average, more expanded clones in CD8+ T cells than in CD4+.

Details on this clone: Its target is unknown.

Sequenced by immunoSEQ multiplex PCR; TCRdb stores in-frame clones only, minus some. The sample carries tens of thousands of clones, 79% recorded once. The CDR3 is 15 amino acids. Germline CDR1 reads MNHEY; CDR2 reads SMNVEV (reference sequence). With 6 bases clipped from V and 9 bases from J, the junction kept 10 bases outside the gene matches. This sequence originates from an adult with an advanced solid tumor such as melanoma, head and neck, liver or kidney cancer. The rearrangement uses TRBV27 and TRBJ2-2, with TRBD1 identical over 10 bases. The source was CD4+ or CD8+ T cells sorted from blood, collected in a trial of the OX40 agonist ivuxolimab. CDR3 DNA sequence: TGTGCCAGCAGACCGGGACAGGGGCGCGTCTGGGAGCTGTTTTTT. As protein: CASRPGQGRVWELFF.